This T cell receptor (beta chain) was obtained from a study of cytomegalovirus exposure and HLA in healthy donors. Study results and limitations: In vitro assays verified that a few CMV-associated chains recognized CMV antigens specifically. Researchers counted 180 or so TCR beta chains as cytomegalovirus-associated.

Profiled with immunoSEQ multiplex PCR; TCRdb holds only in-frame clones, not every one. Of roughly 190,000 clones in the sample, about nine tenths were seen once. This clone was recorded a few times. Its antigen remains unknown. Trimming left V 3 bases short and J 6 bases short, with 17 bases between. Looked up from germline, CDR1 is SNHLY and CDR2 is FYNNEI. There are 15 residues in the CDR3. Sequenced sample: PBMCs. The chain uses TRBV2 and TRBJ1-2; D gene uncertain. The source is a young man in good health and CMV-seropositive. The DNA for the CDR3 is TGTGCCAGCAGTGACCCCCCGGGGAATGGGAATGGCTACACCTTC. As protein: CASSDPPGNGNGYTF.